The 4 T cell receptor beta chains below come from one sample, sequenced in a study of early T cells in non-severe SARS-CoV-2 infection. TCRdb re-called the 5' RACE reads through MiXCR, storing one row per CDR3 protein. The sample gives about 130,000 distinct CDR3 sequences, about 15% of which show up once; less than 25% is in the top ten. The sequenced sample consisted of whole blood. The receptor set was obtained from an adult who was a healthcare worker with PCR-confirmed SARS-CoV-2 infection or an uninfected control (not recorded which).

This clonotype was found a few times. The chain has TRBV2 and TRBJ1-5; D unresolved. With 4 bases removed from V and 0 bases from J, the gap between germline ends came to 4 bases. Germline loops: CDR1 SNHLY, CDR2 FYNNEI. CDR3 length: 13 amino acids. The CDR3 DNA follows: TGTGCCAGCAGTGTCAGTAGCAATCAGCCCCAGCATTTT. Translated: CASSVSSNQPQHF.

The chain combines TRBV11-2 with TRBJ2-7, with a possible D match to TRBD1 (6 bases). Germline V gene data show CDR1 as SGHAT and CDR2 as FQNNGV. The CDR3 loop spans 15 amino acids. The germline V and J ends were trimmed by 5 bases and 3 bases, with 17 bases remaining between them. The CDR3 spells CASSPAARGGYEQYF. The CDR3 region has the DNA TGTGCCAGCAGCCCTGCCGCCAGGGGTGGCTACGAGCAGTACTTC. The full variable domain, its missing parts supplied by reference TRBV11-2 and TRBJ2-7, is EAGVAQSPRYKIIEKRQSVAFWCNPISGHATLYWYQQILGQGPKLLIQFQNNGVVDDSQLPKDRFSAERLKGVDSTLKIQPAKLEDSAVYLCASSPAARGGYEQYFGPGTRLTVT.

The chain recombines TRBV7-2 with TRBJ1-2, with 8 bases lining up with TRBD1. The ends lost 5 bases at V and 8 bases at J; junction bases unmatched: 13. CDR1 is SGHTA and CDR2 is FQGNSA in the germline V gene. The CDR3 runs 15 residues. The CDR3 nucleotides read TGTGCCAGCAGCCGAAAACCCCAGGGGGCCGGCGGCTACACCTTC. Translating gives CASSRKPQGAGGYTF. Full variable domain (outside the CDR3, taken from reference TRBV7-2 and TRBJ1-2): GAGVSQSPSNKVTEKGKDVELRCDPISGHTALYWYRQSLGQGLEFLIYFQGNSAPDKSGLPSDRFSAERTGGSVSTLTIQRTQQEDSAVYLCASSRKPQGAGGYTFGSGTRLTVV.

The chain recombines TRBV5-1 with TRBJ2-1; 8 bases map to TRBD2. Germline-derived CDR1 and CDR2 are SGHRS and YFSETQ. The CDR3 has 15 amino acids. V shed 5 bases, J shed 0 bases, and the junction held 4 bases outside the gene matches. This CDR3 reads CASRPGGSSYNEQFF. The DNA for the CDR3 is TGCGCCAGCAGGCCGGGGGGGAGCTCCTACAATGAGCAGTTCTTC.